A single sample is the source of the 19 T cell receptor beta chains below, sequenced in a study of T cell responses to AZD1222 COVID-19 vaccine. Sequencing was performed with immunoSEQ multiplex PCR; in TCRdb, only in-frame clones are kept and a portion is missing. This sample carries 130,000 or so clones, less than 95% of them seen once, and the ten largest clones take approximately 5.9%. The material sequenced was peripheral blood, taken on day 0 of AZD1222 vaccination. Every receptor here comes from an adult in good health.

This clone was seen only a few times. The chain carries TRBV3-1 (or the pseudogene TRBV3-2) and TRBJ1-5, with unresolved D. Germline-derived CDR1 and CDR2 are LGHDT and YNNKEL (reference sequence). CDR3 size: 15 residues. V was pared by 0 bases and J by 1 base, with 7 bases between. The CDR3 reads CASSQDLVSNQPQHF. CDR3 DNA sequence: TGTGCCAGCAGCCAAGATTTAGTAAGCAATCAGCCCCAGCATTTT.

The chain carries TRBV11-3 and TRBJ2-2; 9 nucleotides line up with TRBD1. Germline loops: CDR1 SGHNT, CDR2 YENEEA. The CDR3 runs 13 residues. With V trimmed by 5 bases and J by 6 bases, 1 base remained unmatched. CDR3: CASSRTGAGELFF. CDR3 nucleotides: TGTGCCAGCAGCAGGACAGGGGCCGGGGAGCTGTTTTTT.

V gene TRBV24-1 combines with J gene TRBJ2-7; D is unresolved. Trimming shortened V by 3 bases and J by 4 bases, and 9 bases separated the two germline ends. This CDR3 contains 13 residues. Germline V gene data show CDR1 as KGHDR and CDR2 as SFDVKD. CDR3 protein: CATSDPSTYEQYF. CDR3 nucleotide sequence: TGTGCCACCAGTGATCCAAGTACGTACGAGCAGTACTTC.

J is TRBJ1-1 and V is TRBV30; D unresolved. The V gene lost 4 bases and the J gene lost 2 bases, with 17 bases spanning the gap. The V gene's germline CDR1 is GTSNPN and CDR2 SVGIG (reference sequence). There are 15 residues in the CDR3. In DNA, the CDR3 is TGTGCCTGGACGAAAGGGAAGGTACGAAACACTGAAGCTTTCTTT. Its translation: CAWTKGKVRNTEAFF.

The chain is built from TRBV3-1 (or the pseudogene TRBV3-2) and TRBJ1-1, with 8 bases matching TRBD1. This CDR3 spans 15 amino acids. Germline V gene sequence: CDR1 LGHDT, CDR2 YNNKEL (reference sequence). The V gene end was trimmed by 3 bases and the J gene end by 3 bases; junction bases not matched to a gene: 6. The CDR3 DNA reads as TGTGCCAGCAGCCACGCAGGCAGGGGGCACACTGAAGCTTTCTTT. Translated: CASSHAGRGHTEAFF.

The CDR3 nucleotides are TGTGCCAGCAATAGACTAGCGAATACTGAGCAGTTCTTC. It yields the protein CASNRLANTEQFF. The chain couples TRBV6-5 to TRBJ2-1, with 8 positions matching TRBD2. There are 13 residues in the CDR3. The V gene's germline CDR1 is MNHEY and CDR2 SVGAGI. With 7 bases clipped from V and 9 bases from J, the junction kept 8 bases outside the gene matches.

The V gene is TRBV27, the J gene TRBJ1-4; unclear D gene. V was trimmed by 3 bases and J by 0 bases, leaving 8 bases between them. The length of the CDR3 is 15 residues. Germline assignment: CDR1 MNHEY and CDR2 SMNVEV (reference sequence). DNA for the CDR3: TGTGCCAGCAGTTTTCGACACCCAACTAATGAAAAACTGTTTTTT. Protein: CASSFRHPTNEKLFF.

The V and J genes are TRBV5-1 and TRBJ1-4; unclear D gene. Trimming removed 4 bases at V and 1 base at J, with 11 bases between. The length of the CDR3 is 15 residues. Per the germline V gene, CDR1 is SGHRS and CDR2 is YFSETQ. CDR3 amino acids: CASSRTGETNEKLFF. In nucleotides, the CDR3 is TGCGCCAGCAGCAGGACTGGTGAAACTAATGAAAAACTGTTTTTT.

The chain links TRBV3-1 (or the pseudogene TRBV3-2) to TRBJ2-7; unclear D gene. This CDR3 has 16 amino acids. V lost 3 bases and J 0 bases, leaving 15 bases between the germline ends. The germline gives CDR1 LGHDT, CDR2 YNNKEL (reference sequence). The CDR3 DNA follows: TGTGCCAGCAGCCAGGGAACTCAAGGGTACTCCTACGAGCAGTACTTC. Its translation is CASSQGTQGYSYEQYF.

The chain has TRBV5-1 and TRBJ2-1; TRBD1 is a possible D gene (5 bases). Per the germline V gene, CDR1 is SGHRS and CDR2 is YFSETQ. CDR3 length equals 15 residues. Trimming pared 4 bases from V and 0 bases from J, leaving 11 bases between. The CDR3 DNA follows: TGCGCCAGCAGCGGGGCCGGCAGCTCCTACAATGAGCAGTTCTTC. Protein: CASSGAGSSYNEQFF.

CDR3 bases: TGTGCCAGCAGCCAAGATCAGTCCTATGGCTACACCTTC. Encoded protein: CASSQDQSYGYTF. This sequence joins TRBV3-1 (or the pseudogene TRBV3-2) and TRBJ1-2; D gene uncertain. Trimming pared 0 bases from V and 4 bases from J, leaving 6 bases between. The CDR3 is made up of 13 amino acids. Germline V lookup: CDR1 LGHDT, CDR2 YNNKEL (reference sequence).

This clone came up a few times. The rearrangement uses TRBV5-4 and TRBJ1-5, with TRBD1 as a possible D gene (6 bases). Germline assignment: CDR1 SGHNT and CDR2 YYREEE (reference sequence). The CDR3 sequence is 18 residues long. Trimming cost V 2 bases and J 8 bases, with 26 bases left between them. In nucleotides, the CDR3 is TGTGCCAGCAGCTTACGGGGCCCCCAGGAGGGGGTTGGTAAGCCCCAGCATTTT. Residues: CASSLRGPQEGVGKPQHF.

The rearrangement joins TRBV9 to TRBJ2-5; a weak D match, TRBD2 (6 bases). V dropped 3 bases and J dropped 2 bases, with 14 bases sitting between them. In germline, CDR1 is SGDLS, CDR2 YYNGEE. The CDR3 length is 15 residues. The CDR3 bases are TGTGCCAGCAGCGGCGGAGGGGTGGGGCAAGAGACCCAGTACTTC. Its translation is CASSGGGVGQETQYF.

This chain's CDR3 is CAWSVGTPWEQYF. The CDR3 DNA reads TGTGCCTGGAGTGTGGGGACCCCCTGGGAGCAGTACTTC. The chain employs TRBV30 and TRBJ2-7; possibly TRBD1 or TRBD2 for D (5 bases each). The CDR3 totals 13 residues. The germline gives CDR1 GTSNPN, CDR2 SVGIG (reference sequence). V was pared by 0 bases and J by 7 bases, with 13 bases between.

The J gene is TRBJ1-2, the V gene TRBV28; 7 positions match TRBD1. Germline V gene lookup returns CDR1 MDHEN and CDR2 SYDVKM. Trimming at V came to 6 bases and at J to 4 bases, leaving 5 bases not matched to a gene. CDR3 length equals 13 residues. CDR3 coding DNA: TGTGCCAGCAGACCGGGACAGACCTATGGCTACACCTTC. Translated: CASRPGQTYGYTF.

The gene calls are TRBV28 and TRBJ1-2; 7 bases agree with TRBD1. The CDR3 is made up of 15 amino acids. CDR1 and CDR2 (germline): MDHEN, SYDVKM. The trim removed 6 bases at V and 4 bases at J, leaving 11 bases unmatched. The CDR3 coding sequence is TGTGCCAGCAGGATCGGTCGACAGGGACTCTATGGCTACACCTTC. Protein product: CASRIGRQGLYGYTF.

This chain links TRBV27 with TRBJ1-6; TRBD1 matches at 8 bases. The V gene end was trimmed by 5 bases and the J gene end by 7 bases; junction bases not matched to a gene: 13. CDR3 length: 17 amino acids. Per germline, CDR1 MNHEY and CDR2 SMNVEV (reference sequence). The CDR3 loop is CASSPTPGGPANSPLHF. Written as DNA, the CDR3 is TGTGCCAGCAGTCCTACCCCAGGGGGCCCGGCCAATTCACCCCTCCACTTT.

The gene calls are TRBV15 and TRBJ1-4, with D perhaps TRBD1 (6 bases). Trimming removed 0 bases at V and 7 bases at J, with 12 bases between. CDR1 and CDR2 from the germline V gene are LNHNV and YYDKDF (reference sequence). The CDR3 sequence is 15 residues long. CDR3 sequence reads: CATSRDPGEGEKLFF. The CDR3 DNA sequence: TGTGCCACCAGCAGAGATCCAGGGGAGGGTGAAAAACTGTTTTTT.

The CDR3 sequence is CASSNVAQGDEAFF. The CDR3 DNA reads as TGTGCCAGTAGTAACGTAGCCCAGGGGGATGAAGCTTTCTTT. The chain employs TRBV19 and TRBJ1-1, with 7 bases that match TRBD1. Germline V lookup: CDR1 LNHDA, CDR2 SQIVND (reference sequence). The length of the CDR3 is 14 residues. The trim removed 4 bases at V and 7 bases at J, leaving 9 bases unmatched. The full variable domain, in which reference TRBV19 and TRBJ1-1 provide the parts outside the CDR3, is DGGITQSPKYLFRKEGQNVTLSCEQNLNHDAMYWYRQDPGQGLRLIYYSQIVNDFQKGDIAEGYSVSREKKESFPLTVTSAQKNPTAFYLCASSNVAQGDEAFFGQGTRLTVV.